This TCR beta chain was documented in a study of T cell responses to AZD1222 COVID-19 vaccine. Study-wide results and limits: Vaccine-associated CD4 TCRs spanned spike, dominant at 160-218 and 743-854.

To note about this clone: Its matching antigen is unknown.

TCRdb's copy holds only in-frame clones and misses some; the assay was immunoSEQ multiplex PCR. The table includes under 150,000 clones, roughly nine tenths detected once. The specimen comprised peripheral blood, sampled on day 0 of AZD1222 vaccination. The receptor was derived from an adult in good health.

This CDR3 is CASSLLPLLNTEAFF. For the CDR3, the DNA is TGTGCCAGCAGCTTACTGCCGCTCCTGAACACTGAAGCTTTCTTT. The chain has TRBV7-9 and TRBJ1-1; D is unresolved. The CDR3 is made up of 15 amino acids. Germline V gives CDR1 SEHNR, CDR2 FQNEAQ (reference sequence). The V end was cut by 2 bases, the J end by 0 bases, with 10 bases between.